This passage covers 7 T cell receptor beta chains from one sample sequenced in a study of T cells after yellow fever vaccination. TCRdb analysed the 5' RACE reads with MiXCR anew, one entry per CDR3 protein. The table has a few hundred thousand distinct CDR3 sequences, about a sixth seen once. Material: PBMCs, obtained less than 6 days after the first yellow fever vaccination. These receptors were obtained from a man aged 18 to 29 who received the YFV17D yellow fever vaccine.

The chain employs TRBV7-9 and TRBJ2-7, with D unresolved. Between the trimmed V and J ends, which lost 7 bases and 1 base, there was a span of 8 bases. The CDR3 has 12 amino acids. The germline V gene has CDR1 SEHNR and CDR2 FQNEAQ (reference sequence). CDR3 sequence: CASNAGSYEQYF. In DNA form, the CDR3 reads TGTGCCAGCAACGCAGGATCCTACGAGCAGTACTTC. The full variable domain, in which reference TRBV7-9 and TRBJ2-7 provide the parts outside the CDR3, is DTGVSQNPRHKITKRGQNVTFRCDPISEHNRLYWYRQTLGQGPEFLTYFQNEAQLEKSRLLSDRFSAERPKGSFSTLEIQRTEQGDSAMYLCASNAGSYEQYFGPGTRLTVT.

This clonotype has a handful of counts. The J gene is TRBJ2-7, the V gene TRBV7-2; a weak D match, TRBD2 (6 bases). Germline CDR1 and CDR2: SGHTA and FQGNSA. The CDR3 runs 13 residues. Deletions cut 4 bases from V and 7 bases from J, with 14 bases between. The CDR3 is CASSSTHRGEQYV. The CDR3 nucleotides are TGTGCCAGCAGCTCCACACACCGGGGGGAGCAGTACGTC.

This clonotype was found a few times. The chain employs TRBV29-1 and TRBJ1-1; 8 bases line up with TRBD1. J gave up 1 base and V 6 bases, and 1 base lay outside the gene matches. From germline, CDR1 is SQVTM and CDR2 ANQGSEA. This CDR3 comprises 12 residues. As DNA, the CDR3 is TGCAGCGTGACAGGGGCGAACACTGAAGCTTTCTTT. Residues: CSVTGANTEAFF. Filled out from reference TRBV29-1 and TRBJ1-1, the complete variable domain reads SAVISQKPSRDICQRGTSLTIQCQVDSQVTMMFWYRQQPGQSLTLIATANQGSEATYESGFVIDKFPISRPNLTFSTLTVSNMSPEDSSIYLCSVTGANTEAFFGQGTRLTVV.

This clonotype has more than one count but fewer than ten. The chain recombines TRBV7-9 with TRBJ2-5; possible D gene TRBD1, 6 bases. The CDR3 totals 14 residues. Trimming took off 4 bases at V and 5 bases at J, with 14 bases between the two ends. Germline loops: CDR1 SEHNR, CDR2 FQNEAQ (reference sequence). Written as DNA, the CDR3 is TGTGCCAGCAGCTCCCTCAGGGGAGAGGAGACCCAGTACTTC. Encoded protein: CASSSLRGEETQYF. Looking up the rest from reference TRBV7-9 and TRBJ2-5 gives the full variable domain: DTGVSQNPRHKITKRGQNVTFRCDPISEHNRLYWYRQTLGQGPEFLTYFQNEAQLEKSRLLSDRFSAERPKGSFSTLEIQRTEQGDSAMYLCASSSLRGEETQYFGPGTRLLVL.

The CDR3 bases are TGCAGCGGCCGACGGACGCTCGAAGAGACCCAGTACTTC. The encoded protein is CSGRRTLEETQYF. The chain employs TRBV29-1 and TRBJ2-5; no reliable D call. This CDR3 contains 13 residues. The V gene's germline CDR1 is SQVTM and CDR2 ANQGSEA. V shed 7 bases and J shed 3 bases, with 15 bases lying between them.

The sample holds a few counts of this clonotype. The rearrangement uses TRBV28 and TRBJ2-7; 9 nucleotides align to TRBD1. CDR3 length: 14 amino acids. Trimming took 7 bases from V and 4 from J; bases not matched to a gene: 8. The germline CDR1 and CDR2 sequences are MDHEN and SYDVKM. CDR3 loop: CASMQLGQGYEQYV. CDR3 sequence (DNA): TGTGCCAGCATGCAGCTGGGACAGGGTTACGAGCAGTACGTC.

This clonotype was detected only a few times. V usage is TRBV29-1 and J usage is TRBJ2-3; 7 positions match TRBD2. V trimming: 7 bases; J trimming: 4 bases; junction bases outside the gene matches: 5. The CDR3 sequence is 12 residues long. CDR1 is SQVTM and CDR2 is ANQGSEA in the germline V gene. The CDR3 here is CSGRGEADTQYF. DNA for the CDR3: TGCAGCGGACGGGGGGAGGCAGATACGCAGTATTTT.